This entry lists 2 T cell receptor beta chains sequenced from one sample in a study of T cell changes during pregnancy in multiple sclerosis. Profiled with immunoSEQ multiplex PCR; TCRdb holds only in-frame clones, not every one. The sample records roughly 73,000 clones, more than 90% being singletons. The sequencing used peripheral blood, collected in the second trimester of pregnancy. The receptors originated from a female donor in good health, enrolled as a control in a pregnancy study.

The chain joins TRBV7-8 to TRBJ2-6, with TRBD1 identical over 10 bases. The junction had 8 bases not matched to a gene; V was cut back by 5 bases and J by 13 bases. The CDR3 is made up of 14 amino acids. Germline assignment: CDR1 SGHVS and CDR2 FQNEAQ. The DNA of the CDR3 is TGTGCCAGCAGCCAAAGGGACAGGGGAATTGTCCTGACTTTC. As protein: CASSQRDRGIVLTF.

This chain joins TRBV7-9 and TRBJ1-2, with 8 bases identical to TRBD1. Germline V gene sequence: CDR1 SEHNR, CDR2 FQNEAQ (reference sequence). V lost 8 bases and J lost 8; bases outside the gene matches: 10. The CDR3 covers 13 residues. The CDR3 reads CASSSGQGGGYTF. CDR3 bases: TGTGCCAGCTCCTCCGGACAGGGAGGGGGCTACACCTTC.